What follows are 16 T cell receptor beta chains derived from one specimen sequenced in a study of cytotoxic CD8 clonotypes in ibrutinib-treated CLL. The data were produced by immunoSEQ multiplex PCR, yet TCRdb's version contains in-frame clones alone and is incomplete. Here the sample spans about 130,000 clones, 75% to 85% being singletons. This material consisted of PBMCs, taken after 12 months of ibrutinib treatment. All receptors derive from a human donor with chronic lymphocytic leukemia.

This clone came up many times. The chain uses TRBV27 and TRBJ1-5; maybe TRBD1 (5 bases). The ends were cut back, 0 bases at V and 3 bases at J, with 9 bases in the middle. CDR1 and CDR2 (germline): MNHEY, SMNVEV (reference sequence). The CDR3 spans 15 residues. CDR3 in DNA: TGTGCCAGCAGTTTATCGGGACGCTACAATCAGCCCCAGCATTTT. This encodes CASSLSGRYNQPQHF.

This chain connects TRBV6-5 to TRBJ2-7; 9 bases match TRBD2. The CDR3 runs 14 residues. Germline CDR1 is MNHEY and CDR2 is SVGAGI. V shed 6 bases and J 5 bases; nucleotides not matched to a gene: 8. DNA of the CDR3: TGTGCCAGCAGGCCGTGGCAGCGGGAGGACGAGCAGTACTTC. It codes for CASRPWQREDEQYF.

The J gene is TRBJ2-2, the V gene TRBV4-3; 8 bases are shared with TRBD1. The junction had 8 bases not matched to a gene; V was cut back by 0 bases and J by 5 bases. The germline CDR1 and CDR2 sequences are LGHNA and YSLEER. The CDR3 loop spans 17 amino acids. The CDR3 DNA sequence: TGCGCCAGCAGCCAAGATCCCACCGGACAGGGAACCGGGGAGCTGTTTTTT. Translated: CASSQDPTGQGTGELFF.

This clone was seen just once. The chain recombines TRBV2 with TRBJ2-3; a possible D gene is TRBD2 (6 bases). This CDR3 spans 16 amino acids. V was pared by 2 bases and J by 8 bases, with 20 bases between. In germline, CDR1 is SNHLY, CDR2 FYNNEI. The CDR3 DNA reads TGTGCCAGCAGTGAACGGGAGCACGGGTCGGGGTTTACGCAGTATTTT. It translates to CASSEREHGSGFTQYF.

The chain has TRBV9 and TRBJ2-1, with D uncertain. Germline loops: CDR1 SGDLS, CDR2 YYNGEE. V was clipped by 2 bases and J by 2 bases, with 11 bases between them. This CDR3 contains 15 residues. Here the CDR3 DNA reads TGTGCCAGCAGCGTCCGGGTCGAACCCTACAATGAGCAGTTCTTC. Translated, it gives CASSVRVEPYNEQFF.

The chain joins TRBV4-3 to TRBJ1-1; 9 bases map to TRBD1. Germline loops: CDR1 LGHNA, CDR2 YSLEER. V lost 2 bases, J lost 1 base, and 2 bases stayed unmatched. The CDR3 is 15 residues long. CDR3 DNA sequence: TGCGCCAGCAGCCAATCGGGACAGGGGAACACTGAAGCTTTCTTT. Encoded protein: CASSQSGQGNTEAFF.

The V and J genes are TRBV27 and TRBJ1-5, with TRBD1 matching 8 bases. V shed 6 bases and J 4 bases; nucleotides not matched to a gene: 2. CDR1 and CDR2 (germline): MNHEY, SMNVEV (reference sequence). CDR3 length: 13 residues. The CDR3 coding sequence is TGTGCCAGCAGCCGGACAGGGAATCAGCCCCAGCATTTT. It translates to CASSRTGNQPQHF.

CDR3 sequence: CASRVTIGEQYF. As DNA, the CDR3 is TGTGCCAGCAGAGTGACCATTGGCGAGCAGTACTTC. The V gene is TRBV2, the J gene TRBJ2-7; D is unclear. The CDR3 covers 12 residues. Germline V gives CDR1 SNHLY, CDR2 FYNNEI. The V and J ends lost 6 bases and 6 bases respectively, with 12 bases between them.

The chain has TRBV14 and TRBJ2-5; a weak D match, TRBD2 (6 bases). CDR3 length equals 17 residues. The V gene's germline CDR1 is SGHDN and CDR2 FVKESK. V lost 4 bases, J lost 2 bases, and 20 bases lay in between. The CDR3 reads CASSLQRRRRDQETQYF. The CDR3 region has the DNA TGTGCCAGCAGCCTTCAACGTAGGCGGAGGGATCAAGAGACCCAGTACTTC. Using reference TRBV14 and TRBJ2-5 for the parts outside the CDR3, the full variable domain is EAGVTQFPSHSVIEKGQTVTLRCDPISGHDNLYWYRRVMGKEIKFLLHFVKESKQDESGMPNNRFLAERTGGTYSTLKVQPAELEDSGVYFCASSLQRRRRDQETQYFGPGTRLLVL.

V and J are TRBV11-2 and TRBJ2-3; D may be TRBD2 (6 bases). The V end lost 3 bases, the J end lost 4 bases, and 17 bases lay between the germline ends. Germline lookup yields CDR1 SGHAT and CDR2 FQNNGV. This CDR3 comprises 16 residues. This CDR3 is CASSFPHGSVADTQYF. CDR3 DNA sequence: TGTGCCAGCAGCTTCCCGCACGGGAGTGTCGCAGATACGCAGTATTTT.

Written as DNA, the CDR3 is TGCGCCAGCAGAACCAGGGGGCAGGATGAAGCTTTCTTT. Translated: CASRTRGQDEAFF. This sequence joins TRBV4-1 and TRBJ1-1, with TRBD1 matching 8 bases. Germline CDR1 is MGHRA and CDR2 is YSYEKL. CDR3 length: 13 residues. Trimming at V came to 6 bases and at J to 7 bases, leaving 7 bases not matched to a gene.

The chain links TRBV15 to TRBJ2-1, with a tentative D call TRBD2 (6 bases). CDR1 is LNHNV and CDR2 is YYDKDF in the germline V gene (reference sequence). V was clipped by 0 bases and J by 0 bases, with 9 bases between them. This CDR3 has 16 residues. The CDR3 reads CATSRDLASSYNEQFF. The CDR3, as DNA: TGTGCCACCAGCAGAGACCTAGCGAGCTCCTACAATGAGCAGTTCTTC.

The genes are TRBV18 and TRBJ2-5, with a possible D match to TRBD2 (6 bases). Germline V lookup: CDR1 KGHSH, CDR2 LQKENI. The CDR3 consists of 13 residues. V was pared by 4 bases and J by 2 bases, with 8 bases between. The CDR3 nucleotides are TGTGCCAGCTCACGCGGGGAGCAAGAGACCCAGTACTTC. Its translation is CASSRGEQETQYF.

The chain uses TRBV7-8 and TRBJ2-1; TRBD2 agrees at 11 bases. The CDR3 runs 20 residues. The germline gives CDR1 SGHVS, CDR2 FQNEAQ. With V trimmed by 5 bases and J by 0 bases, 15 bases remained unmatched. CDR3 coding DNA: TGTGCCAGCAGCGCCCTCAGACCTAGCGGGAGGCCAAGCTCCTACAATGAGCAGTTCTTC. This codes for CASSALRPSGRPSSYNEQFF.

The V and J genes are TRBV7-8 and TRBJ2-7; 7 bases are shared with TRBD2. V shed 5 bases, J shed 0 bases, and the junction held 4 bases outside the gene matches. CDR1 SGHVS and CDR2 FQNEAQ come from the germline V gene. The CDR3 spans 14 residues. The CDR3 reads CASSDRDYSYEQYF. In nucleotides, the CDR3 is TGTGCCAGCAGCGACCGGGACTACTCCTACGAGCAGTACTTC.

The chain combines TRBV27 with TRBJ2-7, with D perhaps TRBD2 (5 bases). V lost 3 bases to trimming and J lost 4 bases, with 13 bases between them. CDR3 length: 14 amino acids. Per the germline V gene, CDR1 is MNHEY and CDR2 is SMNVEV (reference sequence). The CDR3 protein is CASSFRSRGYEQYF. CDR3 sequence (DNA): TGTGCCAGCAGTTTTAGGTCTCGGGGATACGAGCAGTACTTC.